This T cell receptor (beta chain) was sequenced in a study of T cell repertoires in cytomegalovirus infection. This clonotype was counted ten times or more. Its cognate antigen is unknown. Study results and caveats: Dominating the ex vivo response were TCR beta clonotypes that were CMV-specific and HLA-C-restricted.

MiXCR, run by TCRdb on the reads, gives a single entry per CDR3 protein. The repertoire has 350,000 to 400,000 distinct CDR3 sequences, nearly 35% of them found once; the top ten carry about 14%. This material consisted of cultured PBMCs, taken from culture after CMV antigen stimulation. The receptor's source is a human donor in good health (CMV status not recorded). Some clones in this sample may be carry-over from other donors' samples.

The CDR3: CASSLTSGSAQLNTDTQYF. CDR3 nucleotides: TGTGCCAGCAGCCTGACTAGCGGGAGTGCTCAGCTCAACACAGATACGCAGTATTTT. V and J are TRBV7-2 and TRBJ2-3; 12 positions match TRBD2. CDR1 SGHTA and CDR2 FQGNSA come from the germline V gene. V lost 5 bases to trimming and J lost 2 bases; unmatched junction nucleotides: 14. This CDR3 comprises 19 residues.